This T cell receptor beta chain originates from a study of T cell clonality in common variable immunodeficiency. Study results and limitations: Common variable immunodeficiency TCR beta sequences reportedly had fewer deletions and N-nucleotide insertions.

This clone was detected many times. The antigen is unknown. The read terminates 3 residues ahead of where the CDR3 ends, so the germline J gene completes it. Germline V lookup: CDR1 LNHDA, CDR2 SQIVND (reference sequence). The ends lost 6 bases at V and 6 bases at J; junction bases unmatched: 6. The CDR3 contains 14 residues. Patients and controls were mostly of Caucasian heritage. Control and CVID samples contributed equal amounts of genomic DNA. Measured with immunoSEQ multiplex PCR; TCRdb has only the in-frame clones, and not every one. The table records about 35,000 clones without singletons, the ten largest covering around 2.8%.

Specimen: peripheral blood mononuclear cells. This receptor was taken from a person aged 18 to 70 in good health. V and J are TRBV19 and TRBJ2-3, with 10 bases identical to TRBD2. CDR3 loop: CASRVAGGGDTQYF. The sequenced CDR3 bases are TGTGCCAGTAGGGTAGCGGGAGGTGGGGATACG.